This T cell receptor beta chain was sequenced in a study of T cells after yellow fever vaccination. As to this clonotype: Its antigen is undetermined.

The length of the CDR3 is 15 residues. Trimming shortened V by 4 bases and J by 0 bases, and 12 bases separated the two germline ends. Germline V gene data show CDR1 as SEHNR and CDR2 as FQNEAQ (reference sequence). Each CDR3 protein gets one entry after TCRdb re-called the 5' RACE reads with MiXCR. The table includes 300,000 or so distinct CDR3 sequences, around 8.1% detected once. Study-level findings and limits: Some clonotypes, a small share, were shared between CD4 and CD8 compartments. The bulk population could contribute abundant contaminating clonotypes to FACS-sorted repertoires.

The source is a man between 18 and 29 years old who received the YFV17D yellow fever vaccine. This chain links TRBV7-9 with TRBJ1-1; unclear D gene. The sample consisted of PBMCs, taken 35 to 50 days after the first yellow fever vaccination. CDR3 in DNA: TGTGCCAGCAGCTCGCGGCGGACCTTGAACACTGAAGCTTTCTTT. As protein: CASSSRRTLNTEAFF.